The present entry profiles one T cell receptor (beta chain) with its context. This record belongs to a study of technical replicates of blood from several donors. Germline CDR1 and CDR2: SGDLS and YYNGEE. The CDR3 contains 15 residues. V lost 3 bases, J lost 1 base, and 2 bases stayed unmatched. Only in-frame clones appear in the TCRdb table, and some are missing; sequencing was by immunoSEQ multiplex PCR. In the table there are 75,000 to 80,000 clones, roughly 92% of which are singletons. Sequenced sample: T cells isolated from PBMCs. The rearrangement links TRBV9 to TRBJ2-3, with 10 positions matching TRBD1. This TCR was sampled from a human donor in good health. The CDR3 spells CASSAGQGGTDTQYF. The CDR3 DNA is TGTGCCAGCAGCGCAGGACAGGGGGGCACAGATACGCAGTATTTT.